The source of this T cell receptor (beta chain) is a study of cytomegalovirus exposure and HLA in healthy donors (dated by TCRdb to about 2017). Turning to the overall study: According to an earlier analysis of 587 of the donors, about 170 million T cells yielded roughly 110 million unique TCR beta sequences and 250 to 350 Gb of sequence data. Approximately 300 gigabases of sequencing data and tens of millions of unique TCR sequences were included in an early release covering about 600 HLA-typed donors. Of the roughly 400 genotyped donors, about 80% fell in the genetic ancestry cluster associated with self-reported Caucasian donors. The aim of the study was to test whether cataloging public T cell receptors could identify signatures of past pathogen exposure. The study profiled the T cell repertoires of about 640 subjects by immunosequencing and related them to cytomegalovirus serostatus. A separate validation cohort of 100 to 150 different subjects was used in addition to the approximately 700-subject first cohort. High-throughput TCR immunosequencing, statistical association of individual TCRs with disease status, and machine learning were combined to predict cytomegalovirus infection status. To study patterns of TCR occurrence, a later analysis re-analyzed previously published TCR beta repertoires from several hundred donors and added high-resolution HLA genotyping. Rather than using new phenotypic data, the later analysis identified candidate immune exposures from TCR beta sequences and from how often those sequences occurred across donors. An earlier analysis of roughly 600 of the donors used high-throughput TCR beta sequencing to judge whether each TCR beta V gene segment behaved as functional or pseudogenic. Donor age, sex, ethnicity and CMV serostatus were collected together with the repertoire data. A later genetic analysis took genome-wide SNP genotypes for about three fifths of the roughly 700 donors and used that subset as a discovery cohort. Every repertoire in the discovery cohort had been generated on one and the same sequencing platform. Both class I and class II loci were covered by HLA typing, at four-digit resolution. Typing coverage varied by locus: about 629-630 donors for A, B, C, DRB1 and DQB1; approximately 560 for DQA1; around 570 for DPA1; 450 to 480 for DPB1. Four or five DR-DQ haplotypes were handled as single units for association and clustering, since linkage in the cohort was strong. Among 300 to 500 genotyped donors of the cohort, an average of roughly 230,000 unique TCR beta nucleotide sequences was sequenced per donor, of which about 18% were non-productive. Paper-wide results and their limitations: Across donors, most TCR sequences were observed very rarely, whereas some public TCRs were present in many individuals. For the cohort, immune exposure information was limited to CMV serostatus. A few of the identified cytomegalovirus-associated TCR beta chains were confirmed in vitro to be specific for cytomegalovirus antigens. Only TCR beta chains were sequenced in this cohort, and the absence of alpha or paired-chain data limited detectable features. Presence/absence analyses assumed roughly uniform sequencing depth across donors, an assumption that may not hold. An earlier analysis of approximately 570 of the donors showed that most TCR beta V segments appeared in productive rearrangements either about 87% or about 30% of the time, which broadly matched IMGT annotations. A further reported finding was that TCR beta sequences accurately predicted the HLA-A and HLA-B alleles for most subjects in the first cohort. In a later analysis, HLA-associated TCR beta chains showed more clonal expansion and lower generation probabilities than non-associated chains that were equally common. Some IMGT-functional V segments, including TRBV6-2 and TRBV6-3, could not be distinguished by the 87-base-pair reads and were therefore excluded. According to the authors, the approach could potentially be generalized to other disease states and immunological phenotypes. Compared with the 666-donor mean, donors in an Asian-associated ancestry cluster had fewer N-insertions in productive TCRs, according to a later genetic analysis. About 17 rarely observed V segments, including chromosome 9 orphons, were excluded from the earlier analysis of several hundred of the donors because counts were too low. V-gene and J-gene trimming of TCR beta chains was associated with a missense DCLRE1C variant in a later genetic analysis, and the association was replicated in an independent cohort. Linkage disequilibrium might explain the correlated functional status among segregating V segments, but an unknown experimental factor could not be excluded. Cytomegalovirus status was reported to be diagnosed by the classifier with high specificity and sensitivity in both the original and validation cohorts. At a false discovery rate of 0.05, a later analysis linked 16,951 TCR beta sequences to specific HLA alleles. Because HLA typing was missing for some donors at each locus, association tests included only the typed subset. In the study, 150 to 200 TCR beta chains were listed as associated with cytomegalovirus. A cluster of highly shared sequence variants was judged likely to represent a technical artifact of the sequencing pipeline. Most CMV-associated TCR beta chains appeared to be HLA-restricted in a later analysis, and the HLA associations seemed to be driven largely by CMV exposure. In a later analysis, TCR association rates were found to vary across HLA loci, with the most associated TCRs seen for DRB1 alleles and the fewest for HLA-C alleles. Assigning TCR associations to individual alleles was difficult when HLA alleles, especially DR and DQ, strongly co-occurred. Several of the top co-occurrence clusters appeared to be linked to parvovirus B19, influenza, CMV and Epstein-Barr virus, according to a later analysis.

A remark on this clone: There is no known antigen for this receptor. Qualities for individual bases were not recorded, and no much larger clone is one base off.

V loses 6 bases at its end and J loses 5 bases; junction bases beyond the gene matches: 10. CDR1 and CDR2, looked up from the germline V gene, are MDHEN and SYDVKM. Spanning cysteine to phenylalanine, the CDR3 consists of 15 amino acids. Only the CDR3 region is kept as DNA, spanning 45 bases read in frame from base 1. The cohort comprised several hundred healthy bone marrow donors. At the time of sampling, all cohort members were nominally healthy, though unrecorded immune exposures were likely present. The donor was CMV seronegative and belonged to the group of around 400 seronegative cohort members. A peripheral blood sample was collected from each donor, and TCR beta sequencing was performed on peripheral blood mononuclear cells. The Qiagen DNeasy Blood Extraction Kit was used to extract genomic DNA from the blood cell samples. The method was the immunoSEQ multiplex PCR assay. For the multiplex PCR, a mixture combining 60 forward primers for TCR Vbeta segments and 13 reverse primers for TCR Jbeta segments was used. The CDR3 region of rearranged TCR beta genes was amplified from genomic DNA by a multiplex PCR assay. The Illumina HiSeq System was used to sequence the amplified TCR beta libraries as 87-base-pair reads. On the study's bioinformatics: Across the 500 to 850 repertoires, a later analysis counted 80 million or so unique TCR beta chains, roughly 11 million of which were shared by at least two donors. Raw reads were error-corrected and collapsed into unique sequences with a nearest-neighbor algorithm that merged closely related sequences to remove PCR and sequencing errors. To assign V, D and J gene segments, CDR3 sequences were aligned to IMGT reference sequences. For a sequence to be retained, a match of at least six nucleotides to both a V gene segment and a J gene segment was required. Rearrangements were called productive when the CDR3 lacked stop codons and stayed in frame with V and J; all others were non-productive. CDR3 was defined according to IMGT convention as the region running from the second conserved V-encoded cysteine to the conserved J-encoded phenylalanine. Sequences without an unambiguous match to a single V gene segment were excluded from the earlier analysis of about 630 of the donors. In an earlier analysis of several hundred of the donors, a V segment was called functional when productive rearrangements were above 56.7%, and segregating when the standard deviation between donors exceeded 5%. A statistical classification framework was built for diagnosing cytomegalovirus status from the catalog of TCR beta chain sequences. A later analysis assigned V and J genes by comparing TCR nucleotide sequences with IMGT/GENE-DB human TR gene sequences. The TCRdist pipeline was used in a later analysis to assign CDR3 sequences and most-parsimonious VDJ recombination scenarios. In a later analysis, every TCR beta chain was defined by the combination of its CDR3 amino acid sequence and its V-gene family, and reads without a unique V-gene family were dropped. In a later analysis, nearly 600 highly shared, low-generation-probability nucleotide sequences were removed to address suspected cross-contamination and a sequencing artifact. For each public chain, a later analysis derived a clonal expansion index from normalized ranks of inferred template counts within each repertoire. A later analysis computed generation probabilities with a VDJ recombination model fitted to out-of-frame rearrangements, and checked the results against IGoR. A later analysis scored TCR-TCR, TCR-HLA and TCR-CMV co-occurrence with hypergeometric tests, applying a repertoire-size bias correction to TCR pairs. In a later analysis, false discovery rates were estimated by permuting HLA or CMV assignments 20 times. In a later analysis, co-occurring TCRs were grouped using DBSCAN, with TCRdist sequence similarity added in when clustering inside HLA-allele-positive subsets. Repertoires with fewer than 30,000 or more than 120,000 public chains, plus five repertoires with anomalous nucleotide sharing, were excluded from co-occurrence clustering. Drawn from immuneACCESS, this table holds only the in-frame rearrangements with V and J called that TCRdb kept. Clones are partly lost; checked studies trace under half to an unresolved V gene and leave the rest unexplained. V and J calls and clone size are those listed in that table; D and trimming were worked out from the DNA. The sample table holds about 130,000 clones, of which around four fifths were seen once. The ten largest account for approximately 1.4% of the sample.

What was sequenced was PBMCs. The chain was built from TRBV28 and TRBJ1-1; 9 central nucleotides agree with TRBD1. The TCR originated in a female donor in good health and CMV-seronegative. At the DNA level, the sequence is TGTGCCAGCAGCCCAGGGACAGGGAGATGGACTGAAGCTTTCTTT. Its translation is CASSPGTGRWTEAFF. Joined to the reference TRBV28 and TRBJ1-1 proteins, this CDR3 gives the full variable domain: DVKVTQSSRYLVKRTGEKVFLECVQDMDHENMFWYRQDPGLGLRLIYFSYDVKMKEKGDIPEGYSVSREKKERFSLILESASTNQTSMYLCASSPGTGRWTEAFFGQGTRLTVV.